This TCR beta chain derives from a study of T cells in Graves' hyperthyroidism and ophthalmopathy. About the study: Peripheral blood specimens were obtained at initial diagnosis, prior to any treatment.

RNA transcripts provided the source from which TCR beta CDR3 regions were amplified. The primer set for the first-round RT-PCR of the TCR CDR3 was HTBI. MiXCR was run by TCRdb on the multiplex PCR reads, yielding one entry per CDR3 protein. The sample includes hundreds of thousands of distinct CDR3 sequences, 15% to 19% of them seen just once. Used for diagnoses were clinical symptoms, serum thyroxine and TRAb, thyroid ultrasound and orbital computed tomography. V was pared by 0 bases and J by 1 base, with 10 bases between. Germline CDR1 and CDR2: MNHEY and SVGAGI. This CDR3 contains 15 residues. This receptor was identified in a woman under 30 with Graves' hyperthyroidism. The chain has TRBV6-5 and TRBJ2-7; D unclear. Sequenced sample: blood. The CDR3 sequence is CASSYSRALSYEQYF. For the CDR3, the DNA is TGTGCCAGCAGTTACTCTAGGGCTCTTTCCTACGAGCAGTACTTC.